A single T cell receptor beta chain is shown here with its context. Its cognate antigen has yet to be identified. No much larger clone exists at a distance of one base, and base qualities are not known. The receptor library was made with the immunoSEQ multiplex PCR assay. TCRdb took over this immuneACCESS table, retaining in-frame rearrangements with V and J assigned. Such tables are incomplete; in checked studies, under half of the missing clones stem from an unresolved V gene, and the remainder is unexplained. Here the sample has 85,000 to 100,000 clones; around 95% occur a single time. Around 0.21% of the sample is taken by the ten largest. CDR1 and CDR2 (MGHRA, YSYEKL) derive from the germline V gene. V is pared back by 0 bases and J by 2 bases, with 13 bases lying between the germline termini. Inclusive of the bounding cysteine and phenylalanine, the CDR3 is 16 residues long. Solely the CDR3 DNA is kept, with 48 bases framed from the first base.

The sample originates from a study of technical replicates of blood from a few donors (dated by TCRdb to 2016 to 2017). This sequence was found in a human donor in good health. The sequenced material came from T cells isolated from PBMCs. The sequence joins TRBV4-1 to TRBJ2-5; perhaps TRBD1 is the D gene, with 5 bases matching. The CDR3 protein is CASSQDLGPPQETQYF. At the DNA level, the sequence is TGCGCCAGCAGCCAAGATTTGGGGCCCCCACAAGAGACCCAGTACTTC.